One and the same sample provided the 23 T cell receptor beta chains below, sequenced in a study of PD-1 blockade in classical Hodgkin lymphoma. Time point reported: cycle 4 day 1 (C4D1), after 6 weeks of nivolumab. Relapse was seen in all patients after autologous stem cell transplantation, and brentuximab vedotin exposure was variable. Sequenced by immunoSEQ multiplex PCR; TCRdb stores in-frame clones only, minus some. The repertoire has some 58,000 clones, roughly 92% of them found once; the top ten carry 8%. Sequencing was performed on peripheral blood mononuclear cells (PBMCs), taken before the fourth cycle of nivolumab. The receptors derive from a human donor with classical Hodgkin lymphoma.

The J gene is TRBJ1-4, the V gene TRBV29-1; the D is unclear. CDR3 length equals 11 residues. The germline V gene encodes CDR1 SQVTM and CDR2 ANQGSEA. V lost 6 bases, J lost 4 bases, and 6 bases lay in between. DNA of the CDR3: TGCAGCGTAGGGATTAATGAAAAACTGTTTTTT. Translated: CSVGINEKLFF. Variable domain in full (rest from reference TRBV29-1 and TRBJ1-4): SAVISQKPSRDICQRGTSLTIQCQVDSQVTMMFWYRQQPGQSLTLIATANQGSEATYESGFVIDKFPISRPNLTFSTLTVSNMSPEDSSIYLCSVGINEKLFFGSGTQLSVL.

The chain joins TRBV5-1 to TRBJ2-6; no clear D. CDR1 SGHRS and CDR2 YFSETQ come from the germline V gene. Trimming left V 0 bases short and J 4 bases short, with 2 bases between. The CDR3 sequence is 13 residues long. The CDR3 DNA follows: TGCGCCAGCAGCTTGGAAGGGGCCAACGTCCTGACTTTC. Its translation is CASSLEGANVLTF.

This sequence joins TRBV28 and TRBJ2-1; 9 nucleotides align to TRBD2. V shed 8 bases and J 8 bases; nucleotides not matched to a gene: 22. Germline CDR1 is MDHEN and CDR2 is SYDVKM. CDR3 length: 18 amino acids. The CDR3 nucleotides read TGTGCCAGCGCTAATGCCCTGATAGCGGGAGAGCTAGAGGATGAGCAGTTCTTC. Its translation: CASANALIAGELEDEQFF.

The CDR3 nucleotides are TGTGCCAGCAGCGTAGACCCCGGACAGGAGGTGTATGGCTACACCTTC. This encodes CASSVDPGQEVYGYTF. V is TRBV9 and J is TRBJ1-2, with TRBD1 identical over 7 bases. Germline trimming cut 0 bases from V and 5 bases from J; bases unmatched to any gene: 10. This CDR3 is 16 amino acids long. The germline gives CDR1 SGDLS, CDR2 YYNGEE.

The chain links TRBV27 to TRBJ2-3, with a weak D call TRBD2 (7 bases). Germline V gene data show CDR1 as MNHEY and CDR2 as SMNVEV (reference sequence). The V end lost 0 bases, the J end lost 0 bases, and 16 bases lay between the germline ends. CDR3 length: 18 amino acids. The CDR3 loop reads CASSLSWGAGASTDTQYF. The CDR3 coding sequence is TGTGCCAGCAGTTTATCCTGGGGGGCGGGGGCGAGCACAGATACGCAGTATTTT.

The chain employs TRBV5-4 and TRBJ1-3; D is possibly TRBD1 (5 bases). The germline V gene has CDR1 SGHNT and CDR2 YYREEE (reference sequence). Trimming took 0 bases from V and 3 from J, leaving 10 bases between them. The CDR3 totals 15 residues. The CDR3 coding sequence is TGTGCCAGCAGCTTGGGCTTAGGGGATGGAAACACCATATATTTT. Its translation is CASSLGLGDGNTIYF.

This chain uses TRBV9 with TRBJ1-2; TRBD1 is a possible D gene (5 bases). The CDR3 has 14 residues. V lost 0 bases to trimming and J lost 5 bases, with 11 bases between them. Germline lookup yields CDR1 SGDLS and CDR2 YYNGEE. CDR3: CASSVAPTEYGYTF. CDR3 sequence (DNA): TGTGCCAGCAGCGTAGCACCGACAGAGTATGGCTACACCTTC.

This clone was recorded only once. The chain carries TRBV27 and TRBJ2-1, with D possibly matching TRBD2 (5 bases). Trimming removed 5 bases from V and 0 bases from J, with 17 bases in between. Germline CDR1 and CDR2: MNHEY and SMNVEV (reference sequence). The CDR3 runs to 17 residues. The DNA for the CDR3 is TGTGCCAGCAGTCCCCCTGGACTCCTCCCCTCCTACAATGAGCAGTTCTTC. It codes for CASSPPGLLPSYNEQFF.

The rearrangement links TRBV5-6 to TRBJ2-1; 10 bases agree with TRBD2. The trim removed 0 bases at V and 8 bases at J, leaving 8 bases unmatched. Germline V gives CDR1 SGHDT, CDR2 YYEEEE. The CDR3 has 16 amino acids. The CDR3 loop reads CASSLGSGRGWDEQFF. The CDR3 bases are TGTGCCAGCAGCTTGGGCAGCGGGAGGGGTTGGGATGAGCAGTTCTTC.

The chain links TRBV27 to TRBJ2-1; 8 bases match TRBD2. The CDR3 sequence is 19 residues long. Germline V gives CDR1 MNHEY, CDR2 SMNVEV (reference sequence). Trimming removed 3 bases from V and 2 bases from J; junction bases left unmatched: 15. The CDR3 protein is CASSLSGSEREFPYNEQFF. The CDR3 nucleotides read TGTGCCAGCAGTTTGAGCGGGAGTGAGAGGGAGTTCCCCTACAATGAGCAGTTCTTC.

The chain recombines TRBV4-1 with TRBJ2-5; D not resolved. CDR1 and CDR2 from the germline V gene are MGHRA and YSYEKL. The CDR3 is 17 residues long. V dropped 5 bases and J dropped 1 base, with 20 bases sitting between them. CDR3 DNA: TGCGCCAGCAGCGTAGCACCTAGGGCGACCACCCAAGAGACCCAGTACTTC. Amino acid sequence: CASSVAPRATTQETQYF.

This chain links TRBV6-6 with TRBJ2-1; TRBD1 matches 7 bases. The CDR3 has 13 amino acids. The V gene end was trimmed by 5 bases and the J gene end by 7 bases; junction bases not matched to a gene: 5. Germline loops: CDR1 MNHNY, CDR2 SVGAGI (reference sequence). CDR3 region: CASSDRAGNEQFF. The CDR3 DNA is TGTGCCAGCAGTGACAGGGCAGGGAATGAGCAGTTCTTC.

This clone was seen a few times. V usage is TRBV28 and J usage is TRBJ1-1, with D possibly being TRBD1 (5 bases). The CDR3 sequence is 15 residues long. Germline CDR1 MDHEN, CDR2 SYDVKM. Trimming shortened V by 3 bases and J by 6 bases, and 17 bases separated the two germline ends. The chain's CDR3 is CASSLLSRGDPEAFF. The CDR3 nucleotides read TGTGCCAGCAGTTTGCTGTCACGGGGCGACCCTGAAGCTTTCTTT.

The V call is TRBV19, the J call TRBJ2-7, with D perhaps TRBD2 (6 bases). Germline V lookup: CDR1 LNHDA, CDR2 SQIVND (reference sequence). Trimming left V 6 bases short and J 2 bases short, with 17 bases between. This CDR3 has 15 residues. CDR3 sequence (DNA): TGTGCCAGTAGCCGGCTAGCGTCAATGCCCTACGAGCAGTACTTC. It is translated as CASSRLASMPYEQYF.

V and J are TRBV19 and TRBJ1-2; 7 bases agree with TRBD1. CDR1 is LNHDA, CDR2 SQIVND, per germline (reference sequence). The CDR3 runs to 12 residues. Germline trimming cut 6 bases from V and 6 bases from J; bases unmatched to any gene: 4. CDR3 loop: CASRRTGHGYTF. The CDR3, as DNA: TGTGCCAGTAGACGGACAGGCCATGGCTACACCTTC.

The chain combines TRBV18 with TRBJ1-1; a possible D gene is TRBD1 (6 bases). The V end was cut by 3 bases, the J end by 10 bases, with 15 bases between. The CDR3 has 13 amino acids. Germline CDR1 is KGHSH and CDR2 is LQKENI. The CDR3 DNA sequence: TGTGCCAGCTCACCTGCCCAGGGGCGTGGAGCTTTCTTT. Translated: CASSPAQGRGAFF.

The chain joins TRBV2 to TRBJ2-7, with D perhaps TRBD2 (5 bases). The germline V and J ends were trimmed by 7 bases and 2 bases, with 9 bases remaining between them. Per germline, CDR1 SNHLY and CDR2 FYNNEI. This CDR3 comprises 12 residues. For the CDR3, the DNA is TGTGCCAGCATCGGGGTTACCTACGAGCAGTACTTC. Its protein is CASIGVTYEQYF. Combining the CDR3 with reference TRBV2 and TRBJ2-7 gives the whole variable domain EPEVTQTPSHQVTQMGQEVILRCVPISNHLYFYWYRQILGQKVEFLVSFYNNEISEKSEIFDDQFSVERPDGSNFTLKIRSTKLEDSAMYFCASIGVTYEQYFGPGTRLTVT.

V usage is TRBV5-6 and J usage is TRBJ1-3; the D is unclear. Deletions cut 0 bases from V and 3 bases from J, with 7 bases between. This CDR3 spans 14 amino acids. Germline V gene lookup returns CDR1 SGHDT and CDR2 YYEEEE. As DNA, the CDR3 is TGTGCCAGCAGCTTGGATCCCCGTGGAAACACCATATATTTT. Translated, it gives CASSLDPRGNTIYF.

This clone came up once. The chain uses TRBV30 and TRBJ1-5, with 10 bases identical to TRBD1. The CDR3 length is 13 residues. Unmatched junction bases numbered 3, after V lost 4 bases and J lost 6 bases. Germline V gene data show CDR1 as GTSNPN and CDR2 as SVGIG (reference sequence). CDR3 in DNA: TGTGCCTGGAACGGACAGGGGGGTCAGCCCCAGCATTTT. Protein sequence: CAWNGQGGQPQHF.

The V and J genes are TRBV6-5 and TRBJ1-2; TRBD1 aligns across 9 bases. The CDR3 contains 16 residues. Germline loops: CDR1 MNHEY, CDR2 SVGAGI. J was trimmed by 4 bases and V by 2 bases; bases with no gene match: 8. Here the CDR3 reads CASSYTGQGYIYGYTF. The CDR3 DNA reads as TGTGCCAGCAGTTACACTGGACAGGGGTATATCTATGGCTACACCTTC.

The V and J genes are TRBV29-1 and TRBJ2-7; no clear D gene. The V gene's germline CDR1 is SQVTM and CDR2 ANQGSEA. The CDR3 sequence is 13 residues long. Trimming pared 5 bases from V and 5 bases from J, leaving 16 bases between. The CDR3 protein is CSVRLGTVDEQYF. The CDR3, as DNA: TGCAGCGTTCGGCTTGGTACGGTGGACGAGCAGTACTTC.

The chain carries TRBV5-6 and TRBJ2-3; TRBD2 matches at 9 bases. J gave up 9 bases and V 0 bases, and 8 bases lay outside the gene matches. Germline CDR1 reads SGHDT; CDR2 reads YYEEEE. This CDR3 is 15 amino acids long. CDR3 protein: CASSLEPAGGPTQYF. Written as DNA, the CDR3 is TGTGCCAGCAGCTTGGAGCCAGCGGGGGGACCCACGCAGTATTTT.

This clone is a singleton in its sample. The rearrangement joins TRBV28 to TRBJ2-2, with D unclear. This CDR3 comprises 15 residues. Germline CDR1 MDHEN, CDR2 SYDVKM. Trimming shortened V by 1 base and J by 3 bases, and 9 bases separated the two germline ends. The CDR3 protein is CASSLFPGDTGELFF. In DNA, the CDR3 is TGTGCCAGCAGTTTATTTCCAGGAGACACCGGGGAGCTGTTTTTT.